This is a list of T cell receptor beta chains from one sample in a study of shared clonotypes between healthy human individuals. The protocol was immunoSEQ multiplex PCR, while the TCRdb copy is restricted to in-frame clones and leaves out a portion. The sample gives about 1 million clones, about 77% of which show up once; about 1.5% is in the top ten. Sequencing input: memory CD4+ T cells sorted from blood. These receptors all stem from a man in his late teens or twenties in good health. CDR3s include the opening cysteine and the closing phenylalanine or tryptophan. The D gene is left open where the match is weak. Size values are once, few and many counts, or a class for expanded clones, and some rows have none.

>.|.|TRBV10-3|14|TRBJ2-5
TGTGCCATCAGTGAGTCGCTCGGGGGAGAGACCCAGTACTTC
CAISESLGGETQYF
>.|once|TRBV19|17|TRBJ2-5
TGTGCCAGTAGTTCCGCAACCACTCAGACACGGGGAGAGACCCAGTACTTC
CASSSATTQTRGETQYF
>.|.|TRBV2|13|TRBJ1-2
TGTGCCAGCATCGAAGGTTTGAACTATGGCTACACCTTC
CASIEGLNYGYTF
>.|.|TRBV10-3|14|TRBJ2-2
TGTGCCGTCACTTATTCCCGAGGCACCGGGGAGCTGTTTTTT
CAVTYSRGTGELFF
>.|few|TRBV6-6|14|TRBJ2-2
TGTGCCAGCAGCCTAGCGTCGTTGACCGGGGAGCTGTTTTTT
CASSLASLTGELFF
>TRBD1|.|TRBV7-6|15|TRBJ1-2
TGTGCCAGCAGCTTAGGTGCACAGGGGGACTATGGCTACACCTTC
CASSLGAQGDYGYTF
>.|.|TRBV5-5|14|TRBJ2-7
TGTGCCAGCAGCACCCTGACAATTACCTACGAGCAGTACTTC
CASSTLTITYEQYF
>.|.|TRBV2|14|TRBJ1-1
TGTGCCAGCAGTTCGGGGGCTTCGAACACTGAAGCTTTCTTT
CASSSGASNTEAFF
>.|.|TRBV7-9|15|TRBJ2-1
TGTGCCAGCAGCCTGGCGGATGGGGGATTGGATGAGCAGTTCTTC
CASSLADGGLDEQFF
>.|.|TRBV7-2|14|TRBJ2-7
TGTGCCAGCAGCCTAACAGGTGGTATCGGCGAGCAGTACTTC
CASSLTGGIGEQYF
>.|.|TRBV18|16|TRBJ1-2
TGTGCCAGCTCTCAGACGGATGTGGGGGCAGTCTATGGCTACACCTTC
CASSQTDVGAVYGYTF
>TRBD1|few|TRBV6-1|13|TRBJ2-5
TGTGCCAGGAAACCGGGACAGGAAAGTGCCCAGTACTTC
CARKPGQESAQYF
>.|.|TRBV7-3|14|TRBJ1-2
TGTGCCAGCAGCTTAAGGGCCTCTAACTATGGCTACACCTTC
CASSLRASNYGYTF
>.|.|TRBV4-1|15|TRBJ1-5
TGCGCCAGCAGCCAACTACAGGGATTCAATCAGCCCCAGCATTTT
CASSQLQGFNQPQHF
>TRBD1|.|TRBV28|15|TRBJ1-1
TGTGCCAGCAGTTCGAGGGGACAGGGGGCCTCTGAAGCTTTCTTT
CASSSRGQGASEAFF
>.|.|TRBV11-1|15|TRBJ2-3
TGTGCCAGCAGCTTCACTAGCCGGTACACAGATACGCAGTATTTT
CASSFTSRYTDTQYF
>TRBD2|.|TRBV4-1|16|TRBJ2-3
TGCGCCAGCAGCCCCGGGATGACTAGCGGCACAGATACGCAGTATTTT
CASSPGMTSGTDTQYF
>.|.|TRBV5-6|14|TRBJ1-6
TGTGCCAGCAGCTTGGCAGGGGTGTATTCACCCCTCCACTTT
CASSLAGVYSPLHF
>.|.|TRBV6-4|13|TRBJ2-3
TGTGCCAGCAGTGAGCAGCACACAGATACGCAGTATTTT
CASSEQHTDTQYF
>.|.|TRBV6-5|15|TRBJ1-4
TGTGCCAGCAGTTGGGGTCTAGGGATGGGGGAAAAACTGTTTTTT
CASSWGLGMGEKLFF
>.|.|TRBV4-1|16|TRBJ2-3
TGCGCCAGCAGTAATCCGGACTGGGCCAGCACAGATACGCAGTATTTT
CASSNPDWASTDTQYF
>.|.|TRBV11-2|15|TRBJ1-3
TGTGCCAGCAGCTCACGCCAGGGGTTTGGAAACACCATATATTTT
CASSSRQGFGNTIYF
>.|.|TRBV18|14|TRBJ1-2
TGTGCCAGCTCACCCGGACTGAATAACTATGGCTACACCTTC
CASSPGLNNYGYTF
>.|.|TRBV5-1|14|TRBJ1-3
TGCGCCAGCAGCCCCGCCGGGACTGGAAACACCATATATTTT
CASSPAGTGNTIYF
>TRBD2|few|TRBV4-3|17|TRBJ2-4
TGCGCCAGCAGCCAGGCGGGCGCGGGGGGCGCCGAAAACATTCAGTACTTC
CASSQAGAGGAENIQYF
>TRBD1|.|TRBV9|14|TRBJ1-2
TGTGCCAGCAGCGCAAAGGGACAGGGCGCGGGCTACACCTTC
CASSAKGQGAGYTF
>TRBD2|.|TRBV6-6|15|TRBJ2-7
TGTGCCAGCAGTTACCAAGGGACTAGCCTCGACGAGCAGTACTTC
CASSYQGTSLDEQYF
>TRBD2|.|TRBV5-1|15|TRBJ2-5
TGCGCCAGCAGACGTCTTAGCGGGAGCCAAGAGACCCAGTACTTC
CASRRLSGSQETQYF
>.|.|TRBV30|15|TRBJ1-2
TGTGCCTGGAGGACAGACAGATATACTAACTATGGCTACACCTTC
CAWRTDRYTNYGYTF
>TRBD1|few|TRBV6-1|13|TRBJ1-5
TGTGCCAGCAGCGGGACAGGCCCTCAGCCCCAGCATTTT
CASSGTGPQPQHF
>.|.|TRBV25-1|12|TRBJ1-1
TGTTCTTCAAAGGGTTACCGCACTGAAGCTTTCTTT
CSSKGYRTEAFF
>TRBD2|.|TRBV27|17|TRBJ2-7
TGTGCCAGCAGTTTATCTCTAGCGGGAGCGAACTCCTACGAGCAGTACTTC
CASSLSLAGANSYEQYF
>.|.|TRBV7-6|13|TRBJ1-4
TGTGCCAGCAGCTTAGCCGGGAGTGAAAAACTGTTTTTT
CASSLAGSEKLFF
>.|.|TRBV18|15|TRBJ2-1
TGTGCCAGCTCACCAGGTGCGGGCTCCTACAATGAGCAGTTCTTC
CASSPGAGSYNEQFF
>TRBD2|.|TRBV2|16|TRBJ2-1
TGTGCCAGCAGCTCAGGTGGGGGACTAGCTTACAATGAGCAGTTCTTC
CASSSGGGLAYNEQFF
>.|once|TRBV5-1|14|TRBJ2-3
TGCGCCAGCAGCCCTAACAGGGTTGGAGATACGCAGTATTTT
CASSPNRVGDTQYF
>.|.|TRBV10-3|11|TRBJ1-2
TGTGCCATCAGTCTAGGGAATGGCTACACCTTC
CAISLGNGYTF
>.|.|TRBV28|13|TRBJ1-2
TGTGCCAGCAGTTTCCCAGCAAACTATGGCTACACCTTC
CASSFPANYGYTF
>.|.|TRBV30|14|TRBJ1-5
TGTGCCTGGAGTGTCGGAGGAAGCAATCAGCCCCAGCATTTT
CAWSVGGSNQPQHF
>.|.|TRBV2|15|TRBJ2-6
TGTGCCAGCTTAAATAACAGGGTTGGGGCCAACGTCCTGACTTTC
CASLNNRVGANVLTF
>.|few|TRBV5-1|11|TRBJ2-7
TGCGCCAGCAGCTTGGCCTACGAGCAGTACTTC
CASSLAYEQYF
>.|.|TRBV27|16|TRBJ1-1
TGTGCCAGCAGTTTTCTGGTGGGCGGGGGGGACACTGAAGCTTTCTTT
CASSFLVGGGDTEAFF
>TRBD2|.|TRBV5-4|18|TRBJ2-3
TGTGCCAGCAGCCCGGTGCCCCCCGGGGGAGGGAGCACAGATACGCAGTATTTT
CASSPVPPGGGSTDTQYF
>TRBD2|.|TRBV11-2|16|TRBJ2-5
TGTGCCAGCAGCCTCGGGACTAGCGGGGGGCTGGAGACCCAGTACTTC
CASSLGTSGGLETQYF
>.|once|TRBV18|13|TRBJ2-7
TGTGCCAGCTCACCAGGGATCCAACCAGGGTTGTACTTC
CASSPGIQPGLYF
>.|many|TRBV19|14|TRBJ1-3
TGTGCCAGTAGTATGGACAGCTCTGGAAACACCATATATTTT
CASSMDSSGNTIYF
>.|.|TRBV7-2|12|TRBJ1-5
TGTGCCAGCAGCCTTTATGGGGAGCCCCAGCATTTT
CASSLYGEPQHF
>TRBD1|few|TRBV7-3|14|TRBJ2-1
TGTGCCAGCAGCTCGGGACAGTTCTACAATGAGCAGTTCTTC
CASSSGQFYNEQFF
>.|.|TRBV28|14|TRBJ1-6
TGTGCCAGCAGTCCCCTTGGGGGGAATTCACCCCTCCACTTT
CASSPLGGNSPLHF
>.|.|TRBV6-5|15|TRBJ1-3
TGTGCCAGCAGTTACTCAGCAAAGAGTGGAAACACCATATATTTT
CASSYSAKSGNTIYF
>.|.|TRBV5-4|14|TRBJ1-2
TGTGCCAGCAGCGGGACACAAACTAACTATGGCTACACCTTC
CASSGTQTNYGYTF
>TRBD1|.|TRBV19|13|TRBJ2-7
TGTGCCAGTAGCCGGGGACAGCCCTACGAGCAGTACTTC
CASSRGQPYEQYF
>.|once|TRBV18|13|TRBJ1-2
TGTGCCAGCTCACTCGGGACCCTCTATGGCTACACCTTC
CASSLGTLYGYTF
>.|.|TRBV5-1|15|TRBJ2-3
TGCGCCAGCAGCTTGGAGCGGGCAGCCGGTTATACGCAGTATTTT
CASSLERAAGYTQYF
>.|.|TRBV6-5|15|TRBJ2-7
TGTGCCAGCAGTTACGGGCTAGCCTACTCCTACGAGCAGTACTTC
CASSYGLAYSYEQYF